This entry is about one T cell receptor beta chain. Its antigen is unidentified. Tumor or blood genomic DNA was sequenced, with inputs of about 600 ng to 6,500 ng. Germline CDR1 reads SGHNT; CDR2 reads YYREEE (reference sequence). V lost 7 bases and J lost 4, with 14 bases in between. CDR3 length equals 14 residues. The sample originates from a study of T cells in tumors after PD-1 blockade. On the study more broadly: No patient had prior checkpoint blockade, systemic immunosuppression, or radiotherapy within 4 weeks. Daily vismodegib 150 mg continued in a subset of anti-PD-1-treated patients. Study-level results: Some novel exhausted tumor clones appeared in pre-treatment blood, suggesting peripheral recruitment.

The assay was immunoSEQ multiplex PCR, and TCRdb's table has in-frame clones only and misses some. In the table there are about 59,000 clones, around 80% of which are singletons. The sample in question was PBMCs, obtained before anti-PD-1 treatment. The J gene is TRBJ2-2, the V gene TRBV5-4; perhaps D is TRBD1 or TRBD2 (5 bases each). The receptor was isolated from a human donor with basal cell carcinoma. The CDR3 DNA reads TGTGCCAGCCGCCCCAGGGAGTCCACCGGGGAGCTGTTTTTT. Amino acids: CASRPRESTGELFF.